One and the same sample provided the 22 T cell receptor beta chains below, sequenced in a study of early stage breast cancer tumors. Repertoires were generated with immunoSEQ multiplex PCR, while TCRdb's copy carries only in-frame clones and drops some. The table shows 50,000 to 65,000 clones, with just over 90% occurring only once. The specimen was blood. The receptors derive from a person between 70 and 80 years old with breast cancer.

This chain links TRBV6-5 with TRBJ1-1; D remains ambiguous. CDR1 and CDR2 from the germline V gene are MNHEY and SVGAGI. V was shortened by 0 bases and J by 0 bases, with 8 bases between the two germline ends. This CDR3 is 15 amino acids long. CDR3 DNA: TGTGCCAGCAGTTACTCGAGGAACATGAACACTGAAGCTTTCTTT. Protein: CASSYSRNMNTEAFF.

This chain connects TRBV6-1 to TRBJ2-7, with D maybe TRBD1 (5 bases). This CDR3 region has 15 residues. CDR1 is MNHNS and CDR2 is SASEGT in the germline V gene. Trimming removed 9 bases at V and 0 bases at J, with 18 bases between. The CDR3, as DNA: TGTGCCAGACCTTGGGGCTTTAGGGGCTCCTACGAGCAGTACTTC. Translated: CARPWGFRGSYEQYF.

The chain joins TRBV28 to TRBJ1-2; TRBD1 matches at 9 bases. This CDR3 is 14 amino acids long. CDR1 and CDR2 from the germline V gene are MDHEN and SYDVKM. V gave up 6 bases and J gave up 6 bases; unmatched junction bases: 8. CDR3 DNA: TGTGCCAGCAGCGCCGGGGGGACAGGGAATGGCTACACCTTC. This translates into CASSAGGTGNGYTF.

About this clone itself: Within the sample, other DNA sequences also encode this same CDR3. The chain combines TRBV5-1 with TRBJ2-3, with D hard to call. Trimming pared 0 bases from V and 1 base from J, leaving 3 bases between. The CDR3 totals 13 residues. Germline lookup yields CDR1 SGHRS and CDR2 YFSETQ. The CDR3 region is CASSLAGTDTQYF. The CDR3, as DNA: TGCGCCAGCAGCTTGGCGGGCACAGATACGCAGTATTTT.

The chain recombines TRBV25-1 with TRBJ1-4; 11 bases are a match to TRBD1. Germline values: CDR1 MGHDK, CDR2 SYGVNS. Trimming took 6 bases from V and 1 from J; bases not matched to a gene: 4. This CDR3 has 16 amino acids. The CDR3 bases are TGTGCCAGCAGAGGACAGGGGGCTGGAACTAATGAAAAACTGTTTTTT. It translates to CASRGQGAGTNEKLFF.

The J gene is TRBJ2-3, the V gene TRBV6-5; a possible D gene is TRBD1 (6 bases). In germline, CDR1 is MNHEY, CDR2 SVGAGI. Trimming cost V 5 bases and J 0 bases, with 12 bases left between them. CDR3 length: 15 residues. CDR3 nucleotides: TGTGCCAGCAGTATACAGGGTGCTAGCACAGATACGCAGTATTTT. Amino acids: CASSIQGASTDTQYF.

The V call is TRBV30, the J call TRBJ1-2; D is unclear. CDR1 and CDR2 (germline): GTSNPN, SVGIG (reference sequence). This CDR3 contains 16 residues. Trimming shortened V by 4 bases and J by 4 bases, and 22 bases separated the two germline ends. CDR3 residues: CAWKESRTRRGYGYTF. Written as DNA, the CDR3 is TGTGCCTGGAAGGAGTCTAGGACTCGGCGGGGCTATGGCTACACCTTC.

This clone occurred once. The V and J genes are TRBV15 and TRBJ1-4; the D gene is possibly TRBD1 (5 bases). Germline V CDR1 and CDR2: LNHNV, YYDKDF (reference sequence). Trimming took off 1 base at V and 8 bases at J, with 11 bases between the two ends. This CDR3 is 14 amino acids long. This chain's CDR3 is CATSRGQGGEKLFF. Written as DNA, the CDR3 is TGTGCCACCAGCAGAGGTCAGGGAGGGGAAAAACTGTTTTTT.

The chain recombines TRBV25-1 with TRBJ2-2; D call uncertain. Trimming pared 3 bases from V and 6 bases from J, leaving 8 bases between. Per germline, CDR1 MGHDK and CDR2 SYGVNS. There are 13 residues in the CDR3. CDR3 in amino acids: CASSDGAPGELFF. As DNA, the CDR3 is TGTGCCAGCAGTGATGGAGCGCCCGGGGAGCTGTTTTTT.

The chain joins TRBV5-5 to TRBJ1-2; possibly TRBD1 for D (6 bases). CDR1 is SGHKS, CDR2 YYEKEE, per germline (reference sequence). This CDR3 is built from 15 residues. V was pared by 2 bases and J by 5 bases, with 16 bases between. CDR3: CASSLGGQTFYGYTF. CDR3 DNA sequence: TGTGCCAGCAGCTTAGGCGGACAGACGTTTTATGGCTACACCTTC.

V is TRBV5-1 and J is TRBJ2-1, with D possibly being TRBD2 (6 bases). The germline V and J ends were trimmed by 4 bases and 0 bases, with 14 bases remaining between them. The CDR3 is 16 amino acids. CDR1 and CDR2 (germline): SGHRS, YFSETQ. CDR3 loop: CASSPAGSGSYNEQFF. CDR3 nucleotides: TGCGCCAGCAGCCCGGCCGGTAGCGGCTCCTACAATGAGCAGTTCTTC. The variable domain in full, with the rest retrieved from reference TRBV5-1 and TRBJ2-1, is KAGVTQTPRYLIKTRGQQVTLSCSPISGHRSVSWYQQTPGQGLQFLFEYFSETQRNKGNFPGRFSGRQFSNSRSEMNVSTLELGDSALYLCASSPAGSGSYNEQFFGPGTRLTVL.

V usage is TRBV28 and J usage is TRBJ2-3; 7 bases align to TRBD2. The CDR3 totals 13 residues. Germline trimming cut 7 bases from V and 7 bases from J; bases unmatched to any gene: 8. The germline CDR1 and CDR2 sequences are MDHEN and SYDVKM. CDR3 nucleotide sequence: TGTGCCAGCAAGGCGGGAGTACCAAATACGCAGTATTTT. This translates into CASKAGVPNTQYF.

This sequence joins TRBV25-1 and TRBJ1-2; D remains unclear. This CDR3 spans 13 amino acids. Trimming removed 6 bases from V and 4 bases from J, with 12 bases in between. Germline V lookup: CDR1 MGHDK, CDR2 SYGVNS. CDR3 in DNA: TGTGCCAGCAGCAAGGAGGGTTCCTATGGCTACACCTTC. Residues: CASSKEGSYGYTF.

The chain has TRBV7-9 and TRBJ2-7; TRBD2 agrees at 7 bases. The V gene's germline CDR1 is SEHNR and CDR2 FQNEAQ (reference sequence). This CDR3 is 14 amino acids long. V lost 0 bases to trimming and J lost 6 bases; unmatched junction nucleotides: 5. Here the CDR3 reads CASSLATLAAEQYF. In nucleotides, the CDR3 is TGTGCCAGCAGCTTAGCGACCCTAGCGGCCGAGCAGTACTTC. Variable domain in full (rest from reference TRBV7-9 and TRBJ2-7): DTGVSQNPRHKITKRGQNVTFRCDPISEHNRLYWYRQTLGQGPEFLTYFQNEAQLEKSRLLSDRFSAERPKGSFSTLEIQRTEQGDSAMYLCASSLATLAAEQYFGPGTRLTVT.

The genes are TRBV6-5 and TRBJ2-1, with D possibly being TRBD2 (6 bases). The CDR3 totals 14 residues. The germline CDR1 and CDR2 sequences are MNHEY and SVGAGI. Trimming took 2 bases from V and 7 from J, leaving 12 bases between them. The CDR3 protein is CASSYGGLSNEQFF. The CDR3 DNA reads TGTGCCAGCAGTTACGGGGGACTGTCGAATGAGCAGTTCTTC.

The chain has TRBV7-2 and TRBJ2-2; 10 bases agree with TRBD2. Trimming took 4 bases from V and 3 from J; bases not matched to a gene: 5. The CDR3 has 16 amino acids. Germline lookup yields CDR1 SGHTA and CDR2 FQGNSA. CDR3 loop: CASSSPSGRYTGELFF. The CDR3 DNA is TGTGCCAGCAGCTCCCCTAGCGGGAGATACACCGGGGAGCTGTTTTTT.

V usage is TRBV5-1 and J usage is TRBJ1-5, with D maybe TRBD1 (6 bases). V lost 0 bases and J lost 2, with 18 bases in between. CDR3 length equals 18 residues. The germline V gene encodes CDR1 SGHRS and CDR2 YFSETQ. Here the CDR3 reads CASSLGSGGRGGNQPQHF. DNA for the CDR3: TGCGCCAGCAGCTTGGGTTCCGGGGGGCGCGGGGGCAATCAGCCCCAGCATTTT. The variable domain in full, completed from reference TRBV5-1 and TRBJ1-5, reads KAGVTQTPRYLIKTRGQQVTLSCSPISGHRSVSWYQQTPGQGLQFLFEYFSETQRNKGNFPGRFSGRQFSNSRSEMNVSTLELGDSALYLCASSLGSGGRGGNQPQHFGDGTRLSIL.

CDR3 sequence reads: CASSYSTSGGRETQYF. DNA for the CDR3: TGTGCCAGCAGTTACTCGACTAGCGGGGGCCGGGAGACCCAGTACTTC. This sequence joins TRBV6-5 and TRBJ2-5; 12 bases are shared with TRBD2. J gave up 5 bases and V 0 bases, and 4 bases lay outside the gene matches. This CDR3 has 16 residues. CDR1 and CDR2 (germline): MNHEY, SVGAGI.

The chain carries TRBV2 and TRBJ1-2; 7 nucleotides agree with TRBD1. Germline V CDR1 and CDR2: SNHLY, FYNNEI. J was trimmed by 3 bases and V by 8 bases; bases with no gene match: 6. This CDR3 is built from 13 residues. In DNA form, the CDR3 reads TGTGCCAGCGGACAGGACAGAGACTATGGCTACACCTTC. Its protein product is CASGQDRDYGYTF.

The gene calls are TRBV18 and TRBJ1-1; D is unresolved. The CDR3 totals 13 residues. Per germline, CDR1 KGHSH and CDR2 LQKENI. Trimming took off 3 bases at V and 10 bases at J, with 15 bases between the two ends. CDR3 residues: CASSPGGWAGAFF. The CDR3 bases are TGTGCCAGCTCACCTGGAGGCTGGGCTGGAGCTTTCTTT.

Only one count was recorded for this clone. This chain uses TRBV4-3 with TRBJ1-4; TRBD1 is a possible D gene (5 bases). The CDR3 totals 15 residues. Between the trimmed V and J ends, which lost 0 bases and 8 bases, there was a span of 13 bases. Germline V lookup: CDR1 LGHNA, CDR2 YSLEER. In nucleotides, the CDR3 is TGCGCCAGCAGCCAAGACATGGGGCTGGGAGAAAAACTGTTTTTT. Amino acid sequence: CASSQDMGLGEKLFF.

The J gene is TRBJ2-1, the V gene TRBV5-1; 15 bases map to TRBD2. Germline CDR1 is SGHRS and CDR2 is YFSETQ. The CDR3 totals 16 residues. V lost 0 bases to trimming and J lost 7 bases; unmatched junction nucleotides: 2. The CDR3 DNA sequence: TGCGCCAGCAGCTTGGGGACTAGCGGGGGGGCGAATGAGCAGTTCTTC. It yields the protein CASSLGTSGGANEQFF. Complete variable domain (other parts from reference TRBV5-1 and TRBJ2-1): KAGVTQTPRYLIKTRGQQVTLSCSPISGHRSVSWYQQTPGQGLQFLFEYFSETQRNKGNFPGRFSGRQFSNSRSEMNVSTLELGDSALYLCASSLGTSGGANEQFFGPGTRLTVL.